The clone carrying this T cell receptor (beta chain) was observed a few times. The antigen remains undetermined. The data stem from a study of CD8+ T cells in alopecia areata. The CDR3 totals 11 residues. Germline V lookup: CDR1 SNHLY, CDR2 FYNNEI. V was trimmed by 5 bases and J by 2 bases, leaving 3 bases between them. Reverse transcription of extracted RNA yielded cDNA, which provided the sequencing template. Assay used: immunoSEQ multiplex PCR; TCRdb lists only in-frame clones, some missing. The sample has approximately 180,000 clones; around 60% are singletons. General study findings and limits: Tofacitinib produced a significant decrease in scalp clonality and in expanded CD8+ clones among the top 100. Between patients, shared TCR sequences were less clear than in mice. This was possibly due in part to HLA diversity in the patient population. With just one nonresponder, it is still uncertain whether baseline CD8+ expansion relates to response.

As for treatment: oral pan-JAK inhibitor, 5-10 mg twice daily. Both peripheral blood and punch biopsies of lesional scalp skin were obtained from patients who had alopecia areata. This chain uses TRBV2 with TRBJ2-5, with D unclear. The material sequenced was CD4+ T cells sorted from blood, taken at approximately week 49, from a patient treated with tofacitinib. The TCR originated in a human donor with alopecia areata. The DNA of the CDR3 is TGTGCCAGCAGTCCTCAAGAGACCCAGTACTTC. This translates into CASSPQETQYF.